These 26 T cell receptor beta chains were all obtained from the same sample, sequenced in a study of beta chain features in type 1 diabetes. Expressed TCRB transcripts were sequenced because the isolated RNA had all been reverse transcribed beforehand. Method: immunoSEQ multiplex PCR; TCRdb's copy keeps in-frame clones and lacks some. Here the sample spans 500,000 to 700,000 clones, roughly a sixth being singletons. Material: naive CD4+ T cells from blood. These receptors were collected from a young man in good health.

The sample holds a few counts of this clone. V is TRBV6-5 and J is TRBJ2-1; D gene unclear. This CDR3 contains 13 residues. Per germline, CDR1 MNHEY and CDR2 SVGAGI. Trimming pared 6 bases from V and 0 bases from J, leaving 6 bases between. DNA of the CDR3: TGTGCCAGCAGCCTCCGCTCCTACAATGAGCAGTTCTTC. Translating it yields CASSLRSYNEQFF.

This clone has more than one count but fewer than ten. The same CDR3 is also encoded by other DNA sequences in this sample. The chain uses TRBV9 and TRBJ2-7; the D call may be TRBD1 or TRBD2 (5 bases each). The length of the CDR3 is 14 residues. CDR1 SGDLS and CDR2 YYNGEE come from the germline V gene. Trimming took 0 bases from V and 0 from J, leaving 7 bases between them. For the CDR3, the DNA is TGTGCCAGCAGCGTAGGGGGGAGCTCCTACGAGCAGTACTTC. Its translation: CASSVGGSSYEQYF. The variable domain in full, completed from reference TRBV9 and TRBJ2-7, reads DSGVTQTPKHLITATGQRVTLRCSPRSGDLSVYWYQQSLDQGLQFLIQYYNGEERAKGNILERFSAQQFPDLHSELNLSSLELGDSALYFCASSVGGSSYEQYFGPGTRLTVT.

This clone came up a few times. The CDR3 here is CAVGRGSYNSPLHF. CDR3 nucleotide sequence: TGTGCCGTTGGGCGGGGAAGCTACAATTCACCCCTCCACTTT. This chain links TRBV11-2 with TRBJ1-6; D not certain. V lost 11 bases to trimming and J lost 7 bases, with 18 bases between them. CDR1 and CDR2 (germline): SGHAT, FQNNGV. This CDR3 has 14 residues. The variable domain in full, completed from reference TRBV11-2 and TRBJ1-6, reads EAGVAQSPRYKIIEKRQSVAFWCNPISGHATLYWYQQILGQGPKLLIQFQNNGVVDDSQLPKDRFSAERLKGVDSTLKIQPAKLEDSAVYLCAVGRGSYNSPLHFGNGTRLTVT.

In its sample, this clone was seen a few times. As DNA, the CDR3 is TGTGCCAGTACCTCACAGGGATTGGGCTATGGCTACACCTTC. Translated: CASTSQGLGYGYTF. V gene TRBV19 combines with J gene TRBJ1-2; tentative D call: TRBD1 (6 bases). Germline V gene lookup returns CDR1 LNHDA and CDR2 SQIVND (reference sequence). The CDR3 consists of 14 residues. V shed 7 bases and J shed 4 bases, with 16 bases lying between them.

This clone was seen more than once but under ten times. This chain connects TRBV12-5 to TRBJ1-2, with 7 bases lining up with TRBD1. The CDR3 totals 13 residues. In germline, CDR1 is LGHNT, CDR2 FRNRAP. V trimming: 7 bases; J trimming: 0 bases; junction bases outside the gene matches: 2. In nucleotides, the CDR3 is TGTGCTAGTGCCACAGGGGCTAACTATGGCTACACCTTC. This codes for CASATGANYGYTF.

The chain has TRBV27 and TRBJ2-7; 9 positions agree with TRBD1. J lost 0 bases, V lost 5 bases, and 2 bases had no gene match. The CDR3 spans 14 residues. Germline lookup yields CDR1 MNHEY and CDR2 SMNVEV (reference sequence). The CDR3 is CASSRDRASYEQYF. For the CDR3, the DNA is TGTGCCAGCAGTCGGGACAGGGCCTCCTACGAGCAGTACTTC.

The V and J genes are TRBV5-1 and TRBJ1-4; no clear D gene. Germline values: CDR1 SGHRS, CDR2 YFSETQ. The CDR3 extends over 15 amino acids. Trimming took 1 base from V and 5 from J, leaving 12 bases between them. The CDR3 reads CASSLLGSQNEKLFF. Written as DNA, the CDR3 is TGCGCCAGCAGCTTGTTGGGGTCCCAAAATGAAAAACTGTTTTTT.

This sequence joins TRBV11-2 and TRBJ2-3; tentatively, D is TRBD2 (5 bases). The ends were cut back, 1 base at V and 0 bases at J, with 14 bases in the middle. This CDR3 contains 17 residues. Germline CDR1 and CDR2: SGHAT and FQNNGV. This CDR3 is CASSLVGQRISTDTQYF. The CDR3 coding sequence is TGTGCCAGCAGCTTAGTCGGTCAGCGGATTAGCACAGATACGCAGTATTTT.

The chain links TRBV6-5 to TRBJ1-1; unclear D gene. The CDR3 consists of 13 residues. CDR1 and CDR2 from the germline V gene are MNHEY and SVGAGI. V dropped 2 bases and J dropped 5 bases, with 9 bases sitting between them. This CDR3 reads CASSYGVLTEAFF. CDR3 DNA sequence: TGTGCCAGCAGTTACGGGGTTTTAACTGAAGCTTTCTTT.

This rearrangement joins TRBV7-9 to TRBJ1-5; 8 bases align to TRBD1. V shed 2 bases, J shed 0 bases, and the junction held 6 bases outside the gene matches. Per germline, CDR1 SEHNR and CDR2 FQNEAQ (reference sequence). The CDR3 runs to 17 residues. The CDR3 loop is CASSLNDRGYSNQPQHF. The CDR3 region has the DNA TGTGCCAGCAGCTTAAACGACAGGGGCTATAGCAATCAGCCCCAGCATTTT.

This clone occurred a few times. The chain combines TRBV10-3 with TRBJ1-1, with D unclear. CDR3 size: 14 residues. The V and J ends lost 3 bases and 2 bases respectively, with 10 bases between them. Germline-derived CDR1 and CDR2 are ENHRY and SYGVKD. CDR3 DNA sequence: TGTGCCATCAGTGAAGGCCGTTCTAACACTGAAGCTTTCTTT. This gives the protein CAISEGRSNTEAFF.

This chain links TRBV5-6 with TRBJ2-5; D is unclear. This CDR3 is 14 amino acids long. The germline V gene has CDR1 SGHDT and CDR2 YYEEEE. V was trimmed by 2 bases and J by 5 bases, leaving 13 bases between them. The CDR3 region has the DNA TGTGCCAGCAGCTTTGTATTGGTTAGGGAGACCCAGTACTTC. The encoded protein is CASSFVLVRETQYF.

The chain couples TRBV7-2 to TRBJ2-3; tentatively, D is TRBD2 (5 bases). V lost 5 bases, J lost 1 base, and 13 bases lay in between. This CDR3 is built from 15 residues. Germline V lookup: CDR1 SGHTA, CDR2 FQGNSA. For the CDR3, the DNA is TGTGCCAGCAGCCCTTGGACTGCCCGCACAGATACGCAGTATTTT. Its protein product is CASSPWTARTDTQYF.

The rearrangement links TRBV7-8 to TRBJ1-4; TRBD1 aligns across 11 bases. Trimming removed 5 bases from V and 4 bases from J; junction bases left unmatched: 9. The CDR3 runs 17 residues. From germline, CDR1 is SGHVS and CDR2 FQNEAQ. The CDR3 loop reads CASSALGTGGLNEKLFF. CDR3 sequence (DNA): TGTGCCAGCAGCGCACTCGGGACAGGGGGACTTAATGAAAAACTGTTTTTT.

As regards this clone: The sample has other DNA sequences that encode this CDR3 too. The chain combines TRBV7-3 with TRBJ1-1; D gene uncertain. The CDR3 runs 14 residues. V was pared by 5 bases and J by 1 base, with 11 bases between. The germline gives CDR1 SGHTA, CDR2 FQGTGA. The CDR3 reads CASSLIGRNTEAFF. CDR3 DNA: TGTGCCAGCAGCCTCATCGGCCGGAACACTGAAGCTTTCTTT. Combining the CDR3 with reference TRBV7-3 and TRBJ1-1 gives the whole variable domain GAGVSQTPSNKVTEKGKYVELRCDPISGHTALYWYRQSLGQGPEFLIYFQGTGAADDSGLPNDRFFAVRPEGSVSTLKIQRTERGDSAVYLCASSLIGRNTEAFFGQGTRLTVV.

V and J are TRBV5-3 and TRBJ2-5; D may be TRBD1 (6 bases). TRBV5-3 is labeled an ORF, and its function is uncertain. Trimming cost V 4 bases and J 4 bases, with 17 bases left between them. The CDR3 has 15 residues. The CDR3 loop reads CARSLKGGCRETQYF. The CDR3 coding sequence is TGTGCCAGAAGCCTGAAAGGGGGATGTAGAGAGACCCAGTACTTC.

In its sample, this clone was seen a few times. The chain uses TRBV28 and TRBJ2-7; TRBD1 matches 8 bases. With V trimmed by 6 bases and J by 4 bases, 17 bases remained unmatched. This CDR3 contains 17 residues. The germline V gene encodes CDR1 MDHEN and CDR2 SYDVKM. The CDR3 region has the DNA TGTGCCAGCAGGCCCACGACAGGGGTTTGGTATTCATACGAGCAGTACTTC. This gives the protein CASRPTTGVWYSYEQYF.

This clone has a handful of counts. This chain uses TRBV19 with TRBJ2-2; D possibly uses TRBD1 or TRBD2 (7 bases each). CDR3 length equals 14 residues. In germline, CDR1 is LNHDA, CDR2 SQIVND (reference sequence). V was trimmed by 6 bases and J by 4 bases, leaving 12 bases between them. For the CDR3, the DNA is TGTGCCAGTAGGACAGGGAGGGGCACCGGGGAGCTGTTTTTT. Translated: CASRTGRGTGELFF.

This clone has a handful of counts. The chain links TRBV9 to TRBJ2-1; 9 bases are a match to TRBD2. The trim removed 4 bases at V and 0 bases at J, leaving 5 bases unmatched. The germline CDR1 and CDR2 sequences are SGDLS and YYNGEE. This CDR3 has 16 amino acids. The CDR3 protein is CASSPGLAGSYNEQFF. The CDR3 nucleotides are TGTGCCAGCAGCCCGGGACTAGCAGGCTCCTACAATGAGCAGTTCTTC.

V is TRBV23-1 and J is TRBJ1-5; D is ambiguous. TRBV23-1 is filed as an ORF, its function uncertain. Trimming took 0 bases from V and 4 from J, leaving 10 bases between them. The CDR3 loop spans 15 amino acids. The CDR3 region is CASSQSGGPNQPQHF. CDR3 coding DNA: TGCGCCAGCAGTCAATCGGGAGGGCCGAATCAGCCCCAGCATTTT.

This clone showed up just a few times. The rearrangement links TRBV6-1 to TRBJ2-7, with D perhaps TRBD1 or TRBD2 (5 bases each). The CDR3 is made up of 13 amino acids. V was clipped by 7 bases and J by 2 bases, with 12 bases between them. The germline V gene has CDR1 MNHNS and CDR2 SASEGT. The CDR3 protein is CASKRDGTYEQYF. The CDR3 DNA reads TGTGCCAGCAAAAGGGACGGGACCTACGAGCAGTACTTC.

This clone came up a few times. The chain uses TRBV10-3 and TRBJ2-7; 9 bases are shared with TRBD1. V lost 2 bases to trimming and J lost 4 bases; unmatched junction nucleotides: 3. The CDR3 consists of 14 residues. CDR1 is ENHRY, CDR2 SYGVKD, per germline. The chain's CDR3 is CAISEGDREYEQYF. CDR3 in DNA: TGTGCCATCAGTGAGGGGGACAGGGAGTACGAGCAGTACTTC.

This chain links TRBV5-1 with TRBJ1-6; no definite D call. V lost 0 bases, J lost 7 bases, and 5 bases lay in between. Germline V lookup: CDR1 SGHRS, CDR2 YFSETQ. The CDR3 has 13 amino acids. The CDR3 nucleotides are TGCGCCAGCAGCTTGGGAGAGAATTCACCCCTCCACTTT. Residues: CASSLGENSPLHF.

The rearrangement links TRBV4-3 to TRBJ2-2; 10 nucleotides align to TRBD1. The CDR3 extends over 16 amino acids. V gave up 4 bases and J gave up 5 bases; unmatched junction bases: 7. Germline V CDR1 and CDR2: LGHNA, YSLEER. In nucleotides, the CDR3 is TGCGCCAGCAGCCTAAGACAGGGGGCTTGGACCGGGGAGCTGTTTTTT. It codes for CASSLRQGAWTGELFF.

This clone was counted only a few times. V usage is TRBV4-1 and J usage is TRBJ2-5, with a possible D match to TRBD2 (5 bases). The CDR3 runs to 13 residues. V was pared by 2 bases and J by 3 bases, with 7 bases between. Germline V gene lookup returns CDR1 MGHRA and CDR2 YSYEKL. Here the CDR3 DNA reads TGCGCCAGCAGCCAATGGAGGAAAGAGACCCAGTACTTC. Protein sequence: CASSQWRKETQYF.

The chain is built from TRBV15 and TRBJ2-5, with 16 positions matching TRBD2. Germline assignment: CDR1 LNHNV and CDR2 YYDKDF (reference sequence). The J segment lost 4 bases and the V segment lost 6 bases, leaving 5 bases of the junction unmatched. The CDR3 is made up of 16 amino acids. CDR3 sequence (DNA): TGTGCCACCAGGGGACTAGCGGGGGGGCTTGGAGAGACCCAGTACTTC. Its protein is CATRGLAGGLGETQYF.